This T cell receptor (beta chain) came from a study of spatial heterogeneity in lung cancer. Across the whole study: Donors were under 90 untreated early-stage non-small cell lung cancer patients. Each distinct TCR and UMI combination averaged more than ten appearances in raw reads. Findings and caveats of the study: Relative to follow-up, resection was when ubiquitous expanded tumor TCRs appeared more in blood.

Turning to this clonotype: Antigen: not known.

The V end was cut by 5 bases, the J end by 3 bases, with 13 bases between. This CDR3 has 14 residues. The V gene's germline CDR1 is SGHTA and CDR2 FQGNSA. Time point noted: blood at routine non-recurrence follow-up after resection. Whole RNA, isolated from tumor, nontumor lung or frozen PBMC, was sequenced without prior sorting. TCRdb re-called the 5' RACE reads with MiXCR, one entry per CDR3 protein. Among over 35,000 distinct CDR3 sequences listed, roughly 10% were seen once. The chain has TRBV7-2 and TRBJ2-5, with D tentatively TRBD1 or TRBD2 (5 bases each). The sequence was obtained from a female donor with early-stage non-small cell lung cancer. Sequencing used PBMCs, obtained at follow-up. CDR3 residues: CASSEGPAEETQYF. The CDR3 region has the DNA TGTGCCAGCAGCGAGGGGCCAGCGGAAGAGACCCAGTACTTC. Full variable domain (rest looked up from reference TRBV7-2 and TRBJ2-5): GAGVSQSPSNKVTEKGKDVELRCDPISGHTALYWYRQSLGQGLEFLIYFQGNSAPDKSGLPSDRFSAERTGGSVSTLTIQRTQQEDSAVYLCASSEGPAEETQYFGPGTRLLVL.